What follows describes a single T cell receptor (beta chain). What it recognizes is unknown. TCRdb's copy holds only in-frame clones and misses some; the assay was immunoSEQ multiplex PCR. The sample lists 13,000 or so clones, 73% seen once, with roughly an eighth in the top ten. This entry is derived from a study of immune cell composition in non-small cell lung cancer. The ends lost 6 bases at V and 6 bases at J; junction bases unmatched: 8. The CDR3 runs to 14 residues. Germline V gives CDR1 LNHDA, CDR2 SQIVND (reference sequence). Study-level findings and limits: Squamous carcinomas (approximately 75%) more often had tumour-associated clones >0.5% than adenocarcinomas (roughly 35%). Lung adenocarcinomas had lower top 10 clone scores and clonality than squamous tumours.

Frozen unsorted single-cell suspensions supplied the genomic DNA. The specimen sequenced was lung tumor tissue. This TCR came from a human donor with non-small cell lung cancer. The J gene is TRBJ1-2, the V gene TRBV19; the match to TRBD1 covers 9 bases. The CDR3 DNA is TGTGCCAGTAGCCGGGACAGGGCAGGTGATGGCTACACCTTC. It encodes CASSRDRAGDGYTF.